This record concerns one T cell receptor beta chain sequence. The entry originates in a study of shared clonotypes between healthy human individuals. Produced via immunoSEQ multiplex PCR; TCRdb's table is partial and in-frame only. In the table there are 2 million to 2.5 million clones, under 97% of which are singletons. V gave up 4 bases and J gave up 8 bases, with 11 bases separating them. Germline V lookup: CDR1 SGHNT, CDR2 YYREEE (reference sequence). This CDR3 is 12 amino acids long. The receptor was isolated from a man between 18 and 35 years old in good health. The sequencing input was naive CD4+ T cells sorted from blood. Subset meaning: CD45RA+ positively selected. The rearrangement uses TRBV5-4 and TRBJ2-3; tentatively, D is TRBD2 (5 bases). The CDR3 DNA is TGTGCCAGCAGCCAGGACGCGGGTACGCAGTATTTT. It encodes CASSQDAGTQYF.